The rows below give T cell receptor beta chains drawn from one sample of a study of T-cell memory formation after mild COVID-19. TCRdb processed the 5' RACE reads anew with MiXCR; each CDR3 protein has one entry. The sample holds under 700,000 distinct CDR3 sequences, roughly 21% seen once. The sequenced material came from PBMCs or a T cell subset sorted from them (not recorded which). These receptors were obtained from an adult woman who had mild COVID-19 (a few samples of this study predate the infection). Cell type and time point are not known. CDR3s include the opening cysteine and the closing phenylalanine or tryptophan. A D gene is named only where the DNA matches it firmly. Part of the rows lack a size; the others show once, few, many or a class for expanded clones.

TGCAGTGCCAGGGGCGGGGCTTATATCAATGAGCAGTTCTTC,CSARGGAYINEQFF,-,many,TRBV20-1,TRBJ2-1
TGTGCCAGCAGCTTAGTCGTGGGGGAGGGCCACAATGAGCAGTTCTTC,CASSLVVGEGHNEQFF,TRBD2,-,TRBV7-6,TRBJ2-1
TGCGCCAGCAGCTTGGATTCGGGGTTCACTGAAGCTTTCTTT,CASSLDSGFTEAFF,-,-,TRBV5-1,TRBJ1-1
TGCAGCGTTGAACCATATAATGAGCAGTTCTTC,CSVEPYNEQFF,-,-,TRBV29-1,TRBJ2-1
TGTGCCAGCAGTCAGACAGATCACGGCGTCTATGGCTACACCTTC,CASSQTDHGVYGYTF,-,-,TRBV12-3/TRBV12-4,TRBJ1-2
TGCGCCAGCAGCCAGACGGACAGGGGTGGAGATACGCAGTATTTT,CASSQTDRGGDTQYF,TRBD1,-,TRBV4-3,TRBJ2-3
TGTGCCAGCAGCAAAGAGGGGACAGCCCGATCCAAAGAGACCCAGTACTTC,CASSKEGTARSKETQYF,-,-,TRBV21-1,TRBJ2-5
TGTGCCAGCAGCTCCTCATGGGGGGATGGCTACACCTTC,CASSSSWGDGYTF,-,few,TRBV6-6,TRBJ1-2
TGTGCCAGCAGCTTAGTGGCGGGAGGGTCAGATACGCAGTATTTT,CASSLVAGGSDTQYF,TRBD2,-,TRBV7-2,TRBJ2-3
TGTGCCACCAGCTCGCCTTTGGGTGGGAGGGGGCATAAGGAGACCCAGTACTTC,CATSSPLGGRGHKETQYF,-,few,TRBV15,TRBJ2-5
TGTGCCAGTAGTATTCCAGGGGGCTCCATCGTGACCCAGTACTTC,CASSIPGGSIVTQYF,TRBD1,-,TRBV19,TRBJ2-5
TGTGCCAGCAGCCAACTCGATGAGCAGTTCTTC,CASSQLDEQFF,-,-,TRBV3-1,TRBJ2-1
TGTGCCAGCAGCTTAGAGGGTCCAGGGGTATCTGGAAACACCATATATTTT,CASSLEGPGVSGNTIYF,-,-,TRBV7-6,TRBJ1-3
TGCGCCAGCAGCTTGGCCGAAGCGGGGGAGACCTACAATGAGCAGTTCTTC,CASSLAEAGETYNEQFF,TRBD2,-,TRBV5-1,TRBJ2-1
TGTGCTAGCAGCTTGAGGCTAGAAGAGACCCAGTACTTC,CASSLRLEETQYF,-,few,TRBV7-7,TRBJ2-5
TGCGCCAGCAGCACCCAATTGGCAGAGTCGCAGTACTTC,CASSTQLAESQYF,-,many,TRBV5-1,TRBJ2-7
TGTGCCAGTAGTTCCGTCCGACTAGCCGATGAGCAGTTCTTC,CASSSVRLADEQFF,TRBD2,few,TRBV19,TRBJ2-1
TGTGCCACCCGGGAGGGCTCTGGGGCCAACGTCCTGACTTTC,CATREGSGANVLTF,TRBD2,few,TRBV12-3/TRBV12-4,TRBJ2-6
TGCAGTGCTAGCGGGGGCAGGGAGACCCAGTACTTC,CSASGGRETQYF,-,few,TRBV20-1,TRBJ2-5
TGTGCCAGCAGCTTAGCGAGGCTAGCGGGAAGCACAGATACGCAGTATTTT,CASSLARLAGSTDTQYF,TRBD2,-,TRBV7-9,TRBJ2-3
TGCAGTGCCGAAAGACTAGCGGGGGACACAGATACGCAGTATTTT,CSAERLAGDTDTQYF,TRBD2,-,TRBV20-1,TRBJ2-3
TGTGCCAGCAGCCTGCTGGTAGGGAATAATGAAAAACTGTTTTTT,CASSLLVGNNEKLFF,-,-,TRBV5-6,TRBJ1-4
TGCAGTGCTAGACTAGCGGGAATCTACGAGCAGTACTTC,CSARLAGIYEQYF,TRBD2,few,TRBV20-1,TRBJ2-7
TGTGCCAGCAGCTTCTGGAGGCGGGACCTTAGCTACGAGCAGTACTTC,CASSFWRRDLSYEQYF,-,many,TRBV5-5,TRBJ2-7
TGTGCCAGCAGTTGGACAGGGTCCTACGAGCAGTACTTC,CASSWTGSYEQYF,TRBD1,many,TRBV25-1,TRBJ2-7
TGTGCCAGCAGAAAGACTAGTCAGGAGACCCAGTACTTC,CASRKTSQETQYF,-,few,TRBV27,TRBJ2-5
TGTGCCAGCAGCTCGGTACAGGGAAGCACAGATACGCAGTATTTT,CASSSVQGSTDTQYF,-,-,TRBV7-9,TRBJ2-3
TGTGCCAGCAGTTACGCATTCCCCGAGAGACCAGACACAGATACGCAGTATTTT,CASSYAFPERPDTDTQYF,-,-,TRBV6-2/TRBV6-3,TRBJ2-3
TGTGCCAGCAGCATCGGTCCCGGCGAGCCCCAGCATTTT,CASSIGPGEPQHF,-,few,TRBV3-1,TRBJ1-5
TGCGCCAGCAGGCTCTCAGGGGTTGGGGGGGCCTACGAGCAGTACTTC,CASRLSGVGGAYEQYF,-,few,TRBV23-1,TRBJ2-7
TGTGCCAGCAGCTCGTCCGGGGGCGATGAGCAGTTCTTC,CASSSSGGDEQFF,-,few,TRBV7-9,TRBJ2-1
TGTGCCACCAGTGATCCAACTCCCGGGACTAGTGGTACGCAGTATTTT,CATSDPTPGTSGTQYF,TRBD2,-,TRBV24-1,TRBJ2-3
TGTGCCAGCAGCCAACTAGGGACTAGCGTTTCAGAGACCCAGTACTTC,CASSQLGTSVSETQYF,TRBD2,-,TRBV14,TRBJ2-5
TGTGCCAGCTCACCGGACGTTTTCTCCTACAATGAGCAGTTCTTC,CASSPDVFSYNEQFF,-,-,TRBV18,TRBJ2-1
TGCGCCAGCAGCCAAGATAACGGGGGGTCTGAAGCTTTCTTT,CASSQDNGGSEAFF,-,few,TRBV4-1,TRBJ1-1
TGTGCCAGCAGCGCCGGGACTAGCGGGGGGAGGTTCCAAGAGACCCAGTACTTC,CASSAGTSGGRFQETQYF,TRBD2,few,TRBV9,TRBJ2-5
TGTGCCAGCAGTTTATTTGGGAGTAGCGGGAGACTCCAAGAGACCCAGTACTTC,CASSLFGSSGRLQETQYF,TRBD2,-,TRBV27,TRBJ2-5
TGCGCCAGCAGCTTCGGGGTAGGATACAATGAGCAGTTCTTC,CASSFGVGYNEQFF,-,-,TRBV5-1,TRBJ2-1
TGTGCCAGCAGCCACTCAACAGGGTGGGGGAACGAGCAGTACTTC,CASSHSTGWGNEQYF,-,few,TRBV7-8,TRBJ2-7
TGTGCCAGCAGCTTATCTCAACTGAACACCGGGGAGCTGTTTTTT,CASSLSQLNTGELFF,-,-,TRBV7-9,TRBJ2-2
TGTGCCAGCAGTTTATTGCGGGGGAACCGGGTGGAGACCCAGTACTTC,CASSLLRGNRVETQYF,TRBD2,few,TRBV12-3/TRBV12-4,TRBJ2-5
TGCAGCGTTGAAAAGGGGGCCGGGGAGCTGTTTTTT,CSVEKGAGELFF,-,few,TRBV29-1,TRBJ2-2
TGCGCCAGCAGCCAAACTGTGTACCAAGAGACCCAGTACTTC,CASSQTVYQETQYF,-,few,TRBV4-1,TRBJ2-5
TGCGCCAGCAGCTTGGGGTCCCGGGAACCCCTCCACTTT,CASSLGSREPLHF,-,few,TRBV5-1,TRBJ1-6
TGCAGCGATAAACTCAATGAGCAGTTCTTC,CSDKLNEQFF,-,-,TRBV29-1,TRBJ2-1
TGCAGCGTAGGAACGGGGGGGACTGAAGCTTTCTTT,CSVGTGGTEAFF,-,few,TRBV29-1,TRBJ1-1
TGTGCCTCCGGGACAGGGTCGACCGGGGAGCTGTTTTTT,CASGTGSTGELFF,TRBD1,many,TRBV24-1,TRBJ2-2
TGTGCCAGCTCACCAGGGGTGGAGAGAGAGACCCAGTACTTC,CASSPGVERETQYF,-,-,TRBV18,TRBJ2-5
TGTGCCATCAGTGATCAAAGAGCGGCGCAAGAGACCCAGTACTTC,CAISDQRAAQETQYF,-,few,TRBV10-3,TRBJ2-5
TGCAGCGTTGAAGGTCCAAGCGGGGGGTACGAGCAGTACTTC,CSVEGPSGGYEQYF,TRBD2,-,TRBV29-1,TRBJ2-7
TGTGCCAGCAGCTTAGTCCTTATGACGGGAGGGCCCCACGAGCAGTACTTC,CASSLVLMTGGPHEQYF,TRBD2,-,TRBV7-2,TRBJ2-7
TGTGCCAGCAGTTCCCAGGGACTAGCGGGCAGCTCCTACAATGAGCAGTTCTTC,CASSSQGLAGSSYNEQFF,TRBD2,few,TRBV6-5,TRBJ2-1
TGTGCCAGCAGCTTGAACGCTCTCGAGCAGTACTTC,CASSLNALEQYF,-,-,TRBV5-6,TRBJ2-7